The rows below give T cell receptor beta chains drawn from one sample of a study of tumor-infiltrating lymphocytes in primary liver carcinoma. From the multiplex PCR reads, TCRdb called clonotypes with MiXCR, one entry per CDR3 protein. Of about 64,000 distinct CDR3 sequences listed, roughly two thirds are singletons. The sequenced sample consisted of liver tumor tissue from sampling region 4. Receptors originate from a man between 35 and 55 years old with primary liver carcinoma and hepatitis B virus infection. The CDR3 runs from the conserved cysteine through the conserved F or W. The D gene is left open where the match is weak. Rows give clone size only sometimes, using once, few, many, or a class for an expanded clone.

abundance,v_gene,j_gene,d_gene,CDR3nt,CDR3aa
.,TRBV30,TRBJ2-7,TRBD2,TGTGCCTGGAGTCTTCTAGGACTAGCGGGAAGATACGAGCAGTACTTC,CAWSLLGLAGRYEQYF
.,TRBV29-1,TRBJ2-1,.,TGCAGCGTTGAATGTAACAATGGGCAGTTCTTC,CSVECNNGQFF
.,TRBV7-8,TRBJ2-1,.,TGTGCCAGCAGCCCGCTTGGAGGCTCAGCTCTCTCCTATAATGAGCAGTTCTTC,CASSPLGGSALSYNEQFF
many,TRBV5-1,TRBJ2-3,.,TGCGCCAGCAGCTTGGCCGGGACAACTATCACAGATACGCAGTATTTT,CASSLAGTTITDTQYF
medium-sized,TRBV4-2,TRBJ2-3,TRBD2,TGTGCCAGCAGCCTTGGGACTAGCGGGAGTGTCACAGATACGCAGTATTTT,CASSLGTSGSVTDTQYF
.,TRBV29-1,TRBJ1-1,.,TGCAGCGTTAATTTGAGGGTCTCGAGCACTGAAGCTTTCTTT,CSVNLRVSSTEAFF
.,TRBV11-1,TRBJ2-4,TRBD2,TGTACCATCAGCTTTCCAGGGACTAGCGGGACCAAAAACATTCAGTACTTC,CTISFPGTSGTKNIQYF
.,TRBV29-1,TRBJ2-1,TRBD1,TGCAGCGTGATGGGACAGGGCACTAACAATGAGCAGTTCTTC,CSVMGQGTNNEQFF
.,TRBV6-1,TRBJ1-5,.,TGTGCCAGCCTTGACAGGAACCGAGGGCCCCAGCATTTT,CASLDRNRGPQHF
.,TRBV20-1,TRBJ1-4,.,TGCAGTGCTGGGGACGCGGTGGAGGAAAAACTGTTTTTT,CSAGDAVEEKLFF
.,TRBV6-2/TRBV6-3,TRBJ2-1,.,TGTGCCAGCAGTTACAGCAGGGACCGCTCCTACAATGAGCAGTTCTTC,CASSYSRDRSYNEQFF
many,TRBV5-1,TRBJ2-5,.,TGCGCCAGCAGCTTGATAGGGAAAGAGACCCAGTACTTC,CASSLIGKETQYF
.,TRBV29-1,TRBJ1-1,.,TGCAGTTTTGAGGGGACGCCGTCCTCGCCTGAAGCTTTCTTT,CSFEGTPSSPEAFF
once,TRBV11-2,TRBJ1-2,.,TGTGCCAGCAGCCAAGCAGAGGTTAGCTGCTACACCTTC,CASSQAEVSCYTF
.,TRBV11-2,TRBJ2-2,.,TGTGCCAGCACCTTTGCGAGATCGAACACCGGGGAGCTGGTTTTT,CASTFARSNTGELVF
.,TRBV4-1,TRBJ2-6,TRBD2,TGCACTAGCAGCCAAGTCGGACTAGCGGGCCTGAAGGCGGTCGGGGCCAACGTCCTGACTTTC,CTSSQVGLAGLKAVGANVLTF
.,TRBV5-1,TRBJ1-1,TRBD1,TGCGCCAGCAGCTTGGCAGGGGGCTACACTGAAACTTTCTTC,CASSLAGGYTETFF
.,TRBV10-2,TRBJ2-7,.,TGCGCCAGCAGTGAGTTGGCGAGAGGCCCCGGCGGGTCCTACGAGCAGTACTTC,CASSELARGPGGSYEQYF
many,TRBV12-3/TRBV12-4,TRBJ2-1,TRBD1,TGTGCCAGCAGTTGGGACAGGGAGATCAATGAGCAGTTCTTC,CASSWDREINEQFF
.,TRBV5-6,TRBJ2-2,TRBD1,TGTACCAGTAGCTCCAGGACAGGGGTGGCCGGGGAGCTGTTTTTT,CTSSSRTGVAGELFF
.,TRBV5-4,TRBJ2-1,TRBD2,TGTGCCATCAGCCCGGGGGACAAAGCGGGAGCGGGGCGCAGTGAGCAGTTCTTC,CAISPGDKAGAGRSEQFF
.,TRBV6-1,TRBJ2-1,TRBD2,TGTGCCGGCCGGACTAGCGGGGCAGACCCTTACAGTGATCAGTTCTTC,CAGRTSGADPYSDQFF
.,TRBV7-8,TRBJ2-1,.,TGTGCCAGCAGTTCTGACTTCGGCGGTGCCTACAATGAGCAGTTCTTC,CASSSDFGGAYNEQFF
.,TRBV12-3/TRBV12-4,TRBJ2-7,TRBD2,TGTGCCAGCGGAATAGCGGGAGTGTCTTCCTACGAGCAGTACTTC,CASGIAGVSSYEQYF
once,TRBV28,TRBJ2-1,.,TGTGCCAGCAGGGGGATAGGGCGAAGCTCCTACAATGAGCAGTTCTTC,CASRGIGRSSYNEQFF
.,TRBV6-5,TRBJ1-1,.,TGTGCTAGCAGTCGGGACGTAGACACTGAAGCTTTCTTT,CASSRDVDTEAFF
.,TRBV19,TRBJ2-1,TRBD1,TGTGCCACTACCCAGACAGGGGTCAATGAGCAGTTCTTC,CATTQTGVNEQFF
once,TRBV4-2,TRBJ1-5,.,TGCGCCAGCAGCCAATGGGAGGGGTCGGTACAGCTTAGCAATCAGCCCCAGCATTTT,CASSQWEGSVQLSNQPQHF
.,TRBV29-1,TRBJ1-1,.,TGCAGCGCTCAGAGCCAGAGGAATACTGAAGCTTTCTTT,CSAQSQRNTEAFF
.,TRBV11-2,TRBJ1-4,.,TGTACCAGCAGCCTAGACGGGTTCGCTTATGAAAAACTGTTTTTT,CTSSLDGFAYEKLFF
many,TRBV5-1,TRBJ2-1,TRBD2,TGCGCCAGCAGCTTGGCCCCGCGACTAGCGGGAGGGGACAATGAGCAGTTCTTC,CASSLAPRLAGGDNEQFF
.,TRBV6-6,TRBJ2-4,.,TGTGCCAGCAGTCCGACTAGTGGGCGAGCCAAAAACATTCAGTACTTC,CASSPTSGRAKNIQYF
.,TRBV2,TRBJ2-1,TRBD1,TGTGCCACTTCGACAGGGGAGGTTGAGCAGTTCTTC,CATSTGEVEQFF
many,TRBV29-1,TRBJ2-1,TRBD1,TGCAGCGTTCTGGGACAGGGGGTGACCAATGAGCAGTTCTTC,CSVLGQGVTNEQFF